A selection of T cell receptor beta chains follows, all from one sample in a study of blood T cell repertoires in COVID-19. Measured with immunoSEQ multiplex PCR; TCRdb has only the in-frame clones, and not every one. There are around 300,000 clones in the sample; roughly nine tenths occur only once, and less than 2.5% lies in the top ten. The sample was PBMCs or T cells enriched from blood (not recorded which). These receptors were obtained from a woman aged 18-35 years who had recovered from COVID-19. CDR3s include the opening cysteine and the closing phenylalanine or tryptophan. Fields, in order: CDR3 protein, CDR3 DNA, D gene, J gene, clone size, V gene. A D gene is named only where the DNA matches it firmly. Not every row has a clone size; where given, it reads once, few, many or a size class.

CASSPKDTHSNQPQHF,TGCGCCAGCAGCCCAAAGGACACCCATAGCAATCAGCCCCAGCATTTT,-,TRBJ1-5,-,TRBV5-1
CASRSGTLNTEAFF,TGTGCCAGCAGATCCGGGACACTGAACACTGAAGCTTTCTTT,-,TRBJ1-1,-,TRBV27
CASSQGQGGSPLHF,TGTGCCAGCAGCCAGGGACAGGGTGGCTCACCCCTCCACTTT,TRBD1,TRBJ1-6,-,TRBV3-1/TRBV3-2
CASSYRHRGNYGYTF,TGTGCCAGCAGTTACAGACACAGGGGTAACTATGGCTACACCTTC,TRBD1,TRBJ1-2,-,TRBV6-5
CASSEVAGSQETQYF,TGTGCCAGCAGTGAAGTCGCAGGGTCACAAGAGACCCAGTACTTC,-,TRBJ2-5,-,TRBV2
CASSLREIYGYTF,TGTGCCAGCAGCTTGAGGGAGATCTATGGCTACACCTTC,-,TRBJ1-2,-,TRBV5-4
CAGEGPGSYNEQFF,TGTGCCGGGGAGGGGCCTGGCTCCTACAATGAGCAGTTCTTC,TRBD2,TRBJ2-1,-,TRBV30
CSVQARETQYF,TGCAGTGTCCAAGCAAGAGAGACCCAGTACTTC,-,TRBJ2-5,-,TRBV20-1
CASSLPGQPGETQYF,TGTGCCAGCAGTTTACCGGGACAGCCGGGGGAGACCCAGTACTTC,TRBD1,TRBJ2-5,-,TRBV2
CASGLLTKTEAFF,TGTGCCAGCGGACTGCTGACAAAAACTGAAGCTTTCTTT,-,TRBJ1-1,-,TRBV7-8
CASSLDRGRRSSYNEQFF,TGTGCCAGCAGCTTAGACCGTGGCAGGAGGAGCTCCTACAATGAGCAGTTCTTC,-,TRBJ2-1,-,TRBV7-2
CASSFYAGQVSNYGYTF,TGTGCCAGCAGCTTCTACGCCGGACAGGTGTCTAACTATGGCTACACCTTC,TRBD1,TRBJ1-2,-,TRBV11-2
CASSLARGEAGADTQYF,TGTGCCAGCAGTTTGGCCCGGGGGGAGGCCGGCGCAGATACGCAGTATTTT,TRBD2,TRBJ2-3,once,TRBV27
CASSPLGGGVAMNTEAFF,TGTGCCAGCTCACCCTTAGGTGGGGGGGTTGCCATGAACACTGAAGCTTTCTTT,-,TRBJ1-1,-,TRBV18
CATSRAGTGYTEAFF,TGTGCCACCAGCCGCGCCGGGACAGGGTACACTGAAGCTTTCTTT,TRBD1,TRBJ1-1,-,TRBV15
CASSSGGTGNTEAFF,TGTGCCAGCAGCTCGGGGGGAACCGGAAACACTGAAGCTTTCTTT,-,TRBJ1-1,-,TRBV5-4
CASSPTPQAGGITDTQYF,TGTGCCAGCTCACCTACCCCGCAGGCAGGGGGGATCACAGATACGCAGTATTTT,-,TRBJ2-3,-,TRBV18
CASSLVVGGWEPSTDTQYF,TGTGCCAGCAGCTTAGTAGTGGGGGGTTGGGAGCCTAGCACAGATACGCAGTATTTT,-,TRBJ2-3,-,TRBV7-6
CASKSRGGDEKLFF,TGTGCCAGTAAATCACGGGGGGGCGATGAAAAACTGTTTTTT,-,TRBJ1-4,-,TRBV19
CASSFDAPGGKVWQPQHF,TGTGCCAGCAGCTTTGACGCGCCAGGAGGGAAGGTCTGGCAGCCCCAGCATTTT,-,TRBJ1-5,-,TRBV11-3
CASNSKGTGRNTEAFF,TGTGCCAGCAATTCTAAGGGGACAGGGAGGAACACTGAAGCTTTCTTT,TRBD1,TRBJ1-1,-,TRBV27
CASSYGLAGSTGELFF,TGTGCCAGCAGTTACGGGTTAGCGGGGTCCACCGGGGAGCTGTTTTTT,TRBD2,TRBJ2-2,-,TRBV6-5
CASSLGGGKNTEAFF,TGTGCCAGCTCACTTGGAGGTGGGAAGAACACTGAAGCTTTCTTT,-,TRBJ1-1,-,TRBV18
CASSALVAGGENIQYF,TGTGCCAGCAGTGCTCTCGTAGCGGGGGGCGAAAACATTCAGTACTTC,TRBD2,TRBJ2-4,-,TRBV2
CASSIGQGRTEAFF,TGTGCCAGTAGTATAGGACAGGGTAGGACTGAAGCTTTCTTT,TRBD1,TRBJ1-1,once,TRBV19